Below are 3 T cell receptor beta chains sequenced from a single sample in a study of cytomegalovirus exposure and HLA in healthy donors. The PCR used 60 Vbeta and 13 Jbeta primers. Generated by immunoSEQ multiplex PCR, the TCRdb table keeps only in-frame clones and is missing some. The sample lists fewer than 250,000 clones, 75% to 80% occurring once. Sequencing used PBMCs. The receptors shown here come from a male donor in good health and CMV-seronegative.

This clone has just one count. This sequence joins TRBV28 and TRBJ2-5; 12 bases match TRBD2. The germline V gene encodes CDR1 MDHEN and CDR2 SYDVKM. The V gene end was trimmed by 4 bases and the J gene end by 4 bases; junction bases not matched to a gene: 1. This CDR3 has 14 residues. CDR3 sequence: CASSSSGRVETQYF. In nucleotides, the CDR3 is TGTGCCAGCAGTTCTAGCGGGAGGGTAGAGACCCAGTACTTC.

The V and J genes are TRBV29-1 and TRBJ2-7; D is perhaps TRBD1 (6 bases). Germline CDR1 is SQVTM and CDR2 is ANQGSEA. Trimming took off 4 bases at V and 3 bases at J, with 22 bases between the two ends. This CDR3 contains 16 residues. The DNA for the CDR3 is TGCAGCGTTGGCTGGGTGAGACAGGATAGAGGCTACGAGCAGTACTTC. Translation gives CSVGWVRQDRGYEQYF.

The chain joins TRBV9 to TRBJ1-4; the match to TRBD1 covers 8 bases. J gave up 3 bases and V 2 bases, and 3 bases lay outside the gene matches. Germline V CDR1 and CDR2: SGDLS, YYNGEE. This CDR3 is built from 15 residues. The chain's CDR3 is CASSVRTGPNEKLFF. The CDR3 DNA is TGTGCCAGCAGCGTGAGGACAGGGCCTAATGAAAAACTGTTTTTT.